The 9 T cell receptor beta chains reported below all come from one sample, sequenced in a study of Ad26.COV2.S vaccination and SARS-CoV-2 variants. The sample's treatment: 15 to 20 received Ad26.COV2.S at low or high dose, single or two shots; about 5 received placebo; per-sample allocation not given. Sampling took place 63 days after the first vaccine or placebo injection. Clones were sequenced by immunoSEQ multiplex PCR, and TCRdb holds only the in-frame ones, with some missing. The table includes some 370,000 clones, 83% detected once. Sequencing was performed on peripheral blood, taken in a trial of Ad26.COV2.S vaccine versus placebo. The source of these receptors is a person aged 18 to 59 who received the Ad26.COV2.S COVID-19 vaccine or a placebo.

This rearrangement joins TRBV5-4 to TRBJ1-2; 10 bases line up with TRBD1. CDR3 length: 16 amino acids. V shed 7 bases, J shed 2 bases, and the junction held 11 bases outside the gene matches. CDR1 is SGHNT and CDR2 is YYREEE in the germline V gene (reference sequence). The CDR3 DNA reads TGTGCCAGCCTTAGACAGGGGGCCTTTGGGAACTATGGCTACACCTTC. Protein: CASLRQGAFGNYGYTF.

This clone was counted a few times. The same CDR3 arises from other DNA sequences in this sample as well. The J gene is TRBJ1-1, the V gene TRBV7-9, with D maybe TRBD1 (6 bases). V gave up 5 bases and J gave up 1 base, with 8 bases separating them. The CDR3 runs to 13 residues. Germline loops: CDR1 SEHNR, CDR2 FQNEAQ (reference sequence). The CDR3 region is CASSLTGNTEAFF. DNA of the CDR3: TGTGCCAGCAGCCTGACAGGGAACACTGAAGCTTTCTTT.

The rearrangement links TRBV7-9 to TRBJ2-5; D ambiguous. Germline V CDR1 and CDR2: SEHNR, FQNEAQ (reference sequence). V gave up 2 bases and J gave up 0 bases, with 16 bases separating them. CDR3 length: 17 amino acids. The DNA for the CDR3 is TGTGCCAGCAGCTTAATGGGCCCCAGACCGAACCAAGAGACCCAGTACTTC. Its translation: CASSLMGPRPNQETQYF.

In DNA form, the CDR3 reads TGTGCCAGCAGTCCCTCCTACAACACAGATACGCAGTATTTT. Its protein is CASSPSYNTDTQYF. This sequence joins TRBV6-4 and TRBJ2-3; D is undetermined. The CDR3 covers 14 residues. Trimming stripped 5 bases from V and 2 bases from J, with 11 bases between. Germline V gene sequence: CDR1 MRHNA, CDR2 SNTAGT.

This chain uses TRBV11-3 with TRBJ2-5, with D unresolved. Germline values: CDR1 SGHNT, CDR2 YENEEA. The CDR3 runs 12 residues. V shed 6 bases and J shed 7 bases, with 12 bases lying between them. CDR3 loop: CASRVLLGTQYF. As DNA, the CDR3 is TGTGCCAGCAGGGTTCTTTTGGGGACCCAGTACTTC.

This clone was recorded only once. The V gene is TRBV6-2 or TRBV6-3, the J gene TRBJ2-7, with D maybe TRBD1 (6 bases). CDR1 and CDR2 from the germline V gene are MNHEY and SVGEGT. This CDR3 contains 12 residues. V was pared by 6 bases and J by 8 bases, with 14 bases between. The CDR3 protein is CASSTNRAQQYF. CDR3 bases: TGTGCCAGCAGCACCAACAGGGCGCAGCAGTACTTC.

As to this clone: The same CDR3 can be traced to other DNA sequences in this sample. The chain links TRBV7-9 to TRBJ2-5; D is possibly TRBD2 (5 bases). With 0 bases removed from V and 1 base from J, the gap between germline ends came to 6 bases. The CDR3 runs to 14 residues. Germline assignment: CDR1 SEHNR and CDR2 FQNEAQ (reference sequence). In nucleotides, the CDR3 is TGTGCCAGCAGCTTAGCGGGAGTCCAAGAGACCCAGTACTTC. It specifies CASSLAGVQETQYF.

The chain couples TRBV7-2 to TRBJ1-2, with 7 positions matching TRBD1. The junction had 8 bases not matched to a gene; V was cut back by 1 base and J by 6 bases. CDR1 SGHTA and CDR2 FQGNSA come from the germline V gene. This CDR3 has 15 residues. CDR3 amino acids: CASSLVGGTGDGYTF. In DNA form, the CDR3 reads TGTGCCAGCAGCTTAGTCGGGGGCACAGGGGATGGCTACACCTTC.

This clone was detected only once. This chain connects TRBV7-9 to TRBJ2-5; D perhaps matches TRBD2 (6 bases). The CDR3 is 14 residues long. V gave up 6 bases and J gave up 1 base, with 12 bases separating them. CDR1 is SEHNR and CDR2 is FQNEAQ in the germline V gene (reference sequence). The CDR3, as DNA: TGTGCCAGCAGGAGACTAGTTCGCCAAGAGACCCAGTACTTC. Translating it yields CASRRLVRQETQYF.